This T cell receptor (beta chain) comes out of a study of early T cells in non-severe SARS-CoV-2 infection. Study summary: From unsorted whole blood, bulk RNA was sequenced, and the chains remained unpaired.

Per germline, CDR1 SGHTA and CDR2 FQGNSA. The CDR3 runs 13 residues. Between the trimmed V and J ends, which lost 5 bases and 6 bases, there was a span of 14 bases. The TCR library protocol was used to attach unique molecular identifiers. These identifiers were attached to individual cDNA molecules. TCRdb ran MiXCR on the 5' RACE reads and lists one entry per CDR3 protein. The table records roughly 77,000 distinct CDR3 sequences, roughly 12% of them present only once. The receptor was derived from an adult who was a healthcare worker with PCR-confirmed SARS-CoV-2 infection or an uninfected control (not recorded which). The genes are TRBV7-2 and TRBJ2-7, with a tentative D call TRBD1 (5 bases). The sequenced material came from whole blood. CDR3 loop: CASSPLQASEQYF. CDR3 DNA: TGTGCCAGCAGCCCTCTACAGGCTTCCGAGCAGTACTTC.